This is a list of T cell receptor beta chains from one sample in a study of T cell repertoires in cytomegalovirus infection. Their antigen targets remain unknown. MiXCR was run by TCRdb on the reads, yielding one entry per CDR3 protein. This table holds fewer than 900,000 distinct CDR3 sequences, under 35% found once. The specimen comprised cultured CD8+ T cells from PBMCs, sampled from culture after CMV antigen stimulation. Receptors were obtained from a human donor in good health (CMV status not recorded). Some clones in this sample may be carry-over from other donors' samples. Both conserved end residues are part of each CDR3. A D gene is named only where the DNA matches it firmly. Size is stated for part of the rows, as once, few or many counts, or as a class when the clone is expanded.

v_call: TRBV7-6; clone_size: few; cdr3_length: 13; d_call: -; j_call: TRBJ2-5; cdr3_nt: TGTGCCAGCAGCTTAAGGGACGGAAAGACCCAGTACTTC; cdr3_aa: CASSLRDGKTQYF
v_call: TRBV9; clone_size: -; cdr3_length: 15; d_call: TRBD1; j_call: TRBJ1-2; cdr3_nt: TGTGCCAGCAGCGTATCTGGACAGGGAGACTATGGCTACACCTTC; cdr3_aa: CASSVSGQGDYGYTF
v_call: TRBV2; clone_size: -; cdr3_length: 11; d_call: -; j_call: TRBJ1-1; cdr3_nt: TGTGCCAGCACCGGAGGGTTGGCGGCTTTCTTT; cdr3_aa: CASTGGLAAFF
v_call: TRBV3-1; clone_size: -; cdr3_length: 15; d_call: -; j_call: TRBJ1-2; cdr3_nt: TGTGCCAGCAGCCAAGTAGTTGCAGCTAACTATGGCTACACCTTC; cdr3_aa: CASSQVVAANYGYTF
v_call: TRBV6-1; clone_size: once; cdr3_length: 17; d_call: -; j_call: TRBJ1-4; cdr3_nt: TGTGCCAGCAGGACCGGGACGATCGTTGCAACTAATGAAAAACTGTTTTTT; cdr3_aa: CASRTGTIVATNEKLFF
v_call: TRBV28; clone_size: once; cdr3_length: 11; d_call: -; j_call: TRBJ2-1; cdr3_nt: TGTGCCAGCGCGGATCGAAGTAGGCAGTTCTTC; cdr3_aa: CASADRSRQFF
v_call: TRBV3-1; clone_size: few; cdr3_length: 14; d_call: -; j_call: TRBJ1-1; cdr3_nt: TGTGCCAGCAGCCAGGCATACAGGGACACTGAAGCTTTCTTT; cdr3_aa: CASSQAYRDTEAFF
v_call: TRBV12-3/TRBV12-4; clone_size: -; cdr3_length: 12; d_call: -; j_call: TRBJ2-5; cdr3_nt: TGTGCCAGCACTCCCACCGGGGAGACCCAGTACTTC; cdr3_aa: CASTPTGETQYF
v_call: TRBV7-7; clone_size: -; cdr3_length: 13; d_call: TRBD1; j_call: TRBJ1-2; cdr3_nt: TGTGCCAGCAGCTCAGGACAGGGCGATAGCTACACCTTC; cdr3_aa: CASSSGQGDSYTF
v_call: TRBV7-9; clone_size: many; cdr3_length: 14; d_call: -; j_call: TRBJ1-1; cdr3_nt: TGTGCCAGCAGCTCGGACTCCGCGAACACTGAAGCTTTCTTT; cdr3_aa: CASSSDSANTEAFF
v_call: TRBV7-6; clone_size: few; cdr3_length: 14; d_call: -; j_call: TRBJ2-5; cdr3_nt: TGTGCCAGCAGCTTAGAACTCCTGGATGAGACCCAGTACTTC; cdr3_aa: CASSLELLDETQYF
v_call: TRBV5-4; clone_size: few; cdr3_length: 15; d_call: -; j_call: TRBJ2-1; cdr3_nt: TGTGCCAGCAGCTCCATCGGACAAGTCTACAATGAGCAGTTCTTC; cdr3_aa: CASSSIGQVYNEQFF
v_call: TRBV6-8; clone_size: -; cdr3_length: 13; d_call: TRBD1; j_call: TRBJ1-4; cdr3_nt: TGTGCCAGCAGTCCCCAGGGGGACACCAAGCTGTTTTTT; cdr3_aa: CASSPQGDTKLFF
v_call: TRBV19; clone_size: -; cdr3_length: 16; d_call: TRBD1; j_call: TRBJ1-1; cdr3_nt: TGTGCCAGTAGTATAGAACAGGGGGCATTTTATACTGAAGCTTTCTTT; cdr3_aa: CASSIEQGAFYTEAFF
v_call: TRBV11-2; clone_size: many; cdr3_length: 15; d_call: -; j_call: TRBJ1-1; cdr3_nt: TGTGCCAGCAGCTTAGTGGAGAGGGTGTACACTGAAGCTTTCTTT; cdr3_aa: CASSLVERVYTEAFF
v_call: TRBV9; clone_size: -; cdr3_length: 19; d_call: TRBD1; j_call: TRBJ2-6; cdr3_nt: TGTGCCAGCAGCGTAGTAAGGGGACAGGGGGCGTCTGGGGCCAACGTCCTGACTTTC; cdr3_aa: CASSVVRGQGASGANVLTF
v_call: TRBV6-5; clone_size: -; cdr3_length: 15; d_call: TRBD2; j_call: TRBJ2-2; cdr3_nt: TGTGCCAGCAGTACGGGACTAGCGGGGACCGGGGAGCTGTTTTTT; cdr3_aa: CASSTGLAGTGELFF
v_call: TRBV18; clone_size: many; cdr3_length: 20; d_call: TRBD1; j_call: TRBJ2-2; cdr3_nt: TGTGCCAGCTCGATTTGGACAGGGGGCCGCCCAAGGAAAAACACCGGGGAGCTGTTTTTT; cdr3_aa: CASSIWTGGRPRKNTGELFF
v_call: TRBV27; clone_size: -; cdr3_length: 17; d_call: -; j_call: TRBJ1-1; cdr3_nt: TGTGCCAGCAGTCCAAGCCCTGACAAGTATGGGAACACTGAAGCTTTCTTT; cdr3_aa: CASSPSPDKYGNTEAFF
v_call: TRBV20-1; clone_size: few; cdr3_length: 16; d_call: -; j_call: TRBJ2-3; cdr3_nt: TGCAGTGCTAGAGACCCCGGACGGGAAAGCACAGATACGCAGTATTTT; cdr3_aa: CSARDPGRESTDTQYF
v_call: TRBV20-1; clone_size: -; cdr3_length: 14; d_call: -; j_call: TRBJ1-2; cdr3_nt: TGCAGTTCACCGCTGACAGGCATAAACTATGGCTACACCTTC; cdr3_aa: CSSPLTGINYGYTF
v_call: TRBV27; clone_size: few; cdr3_length: 14; d_call: -; j_call: TRBJ1-2; cdr3_nt: TGTGCCAGCAGTTCCAGCGGGCAAAACTATGGCTACACCTTC; cdr3_aa: CASSSSGQNYGYTF
v_call: TRBV6-5; clone_size: -; cdr3_length: 18; d_call: TRBD1; j_call: TRBJ2-2; cdr3_nt: TGTGCCAGCAGTGCCCGGGACAGCAACACCCAACACGCCGGGGAGCTGTTTTTT; cdr3_aa: CASSARDSNTQHAGELFF
v_call: TRBV27; clone_size: -; cdr3_length: 11; d_call: -; j_call: TRBJ2-3; cdr3_nt: TGTGCCAGCAGCATTCGAGATACGCAGTATTTT; cdr3_aa: CASSIRDTQYF
v_call: TRBV19; clone_size: -; cdr3_length: 13; d_call: -; j_call: TRBJ2-3; cdr3_nt: TGTGCCACCGGTACAGGCCCTGCTGATACGCAGTATTTT; cdr3_aa: CATGTGPADTQYF
v_call: TRBV11-2; clone_size: -; cdr3_length: 17; d_call: TRBD2; j_call: TRBJ2-2; cdr3_nt: TGTGCCAGCAGCAGATGGAGGGCGGGGGGGGCCACCGGGGAGCTGTTTTTT; cdr3_aa: CASSRWRAGGATGELFF
v_call: TRBV6-6; clone_size: -; cdr3_length: 16; d_call: -; j_call: TRBJ2-1; cdr3_nt: TGTGCCAGCAGCCTTGGGGTGAGGACTGTCTACAATGAGCAGTTCTTC; cdr3_aa: CASSLGVRTVYNEQFF
v_call: TRBV7-2; clone_size: -; cdr3_length: 15; d_call: -; j_call: TRBJ2-3; cdr3_nt: TGTGCCAGCAGCGTGAAGGTCGCTGGGGCAGATACGCAGTATTTT; cdr3_aa: CASSVKVAGADTQYF
v_call: TRBV9; clone_size: -; cdr3_length: 17; d_call: -; j_call: TRBJ2-6; cdr3_nt: TGTGCCAGCAGCGTAGCTTCTCGGTTCTCTGGGGCCAACGTCCTGACTTTC; cdr3_aa: CASSVASRFSGANVLTF
v_call: TRBV12-3/TRBV12-4; clone_size: few; cdr3_length: 16; d_call: TRBD1; j_call: TRBJ2-2; cdr3_nt: TGTGCCAGCAGCCCACCGGGACAGAAAGTTACCGGGGAGCTGTTTTTT; cdr3_aa: CASSPPGQKVTGELFF
v_call: TRBV7-2; clone_size: -; cdr3_length: 15; d_call: TRBD2; j_call: TRBJ2-5; cdr3_nt: TGTGCCAGCAGCCCTAGCGGGGGACTTCAAGAGACCCAGTACTTC; cdr3_aa: CASSPSGGLQETQYF
v_call: TRBV5-6; clone_size: few; cdr3_length: 16; d_call: -; j_call: TRBJ1-4; cdr3_nt: TGTGCCAGCAGCTTGGACAGCAAACCAACTAATGAAAAACTGTTTTTT; cdr3_aa: CASSLDSKPTNEKLFF
v_call: TRBV5-1; clone_size: -; cdr3_length: 11; d_call: -; j_call: TRBJ1-1; cdr3_nt: TGCGCCAGCAGCTGGGGAAGTAAAGCTTTCTTT; cdr3_aa: CASSWGSKAFF
v_call: TRBV6-1; clone_size: few; cdr3_length: 16; d_call: -; j_call: TRBJ2-4; cdr3_nt: TGTGCCAGCAGTCTGGACAGCCCGAAGGCCAAAAACATTCAGTACTTC; cdr3_aa: CASSLDSPKAKNIQYF
v_call: TRBV10-3; clone_size: -; cdr3_length: 16; d_call: TRBD1; j_call: TRBJ1-2; cdr3_nt: TGTGCCATCAGTGCTCCCACAACCGGGACAGGGTATGGCTACACCTTC; cdr3_aa: CAISAPTTGTGYGYTF
v_call: TRBV7-9; clone_size: -; cdr3_length: 13; d_call: TRBD1; j_call: TRBJ1-4; cdr3_nt: TGTGCCAGCAGCAGGACAGGCCCTAAAAAACTGTTTTTT; cdr3_aa: CASSRTGPKKLFF
v_call: TRBV10-3; clone_size: -; cdr3_length: 18; d_call: -; j_call: TRBJ2-5; cdr3_nt: TGTGCCATCAGTGAGTCGATCGGGGGACAGTTGGAGGTAGAGACCCAGTACTTC; cdr3_aa: CAISESIGGQLEVETQYF
v_call: TRBV6-2/TRBV6-3; clone_size: -; cdr3_length: 14; d_call: TRBD1; j_call: TRBJ2-5; cdr3_nt: TGTGCCAGCCACAGGGGTTTTCAACAAGAGACCCAGTACTTC; cdr3_aa: CASHRGFQQETQYF
v_call: TRBV5-6; clone_size: -; cdr3_length: 14; d_call: TRBD2; j_call: TRBJ2-2; cdr3_nt: TGTGCCACGACTAGCGGGGGAGGCACCGGGGAGCTGTTTTTT; cdr3_aa: CATTSGGGTGELFF
v_call: TRBV10-2; clone_size: -; cdr3_length: 13; d_call: -; j_call: TRBJ1-2; cdr3_nt: TGCGCCAGCAGTGAGTCCGGAGGGGGTGGCTACACCTTC; cdr3_aa: CASSESGGGGYTF
v_call: TRBV7-6; clone_size: -; cdr3_length: 15; d_call: TRBD2; j_call: TRBJ2-7; cdr3_nt: TGTGCCAGCAGCCCAGTCGGGGGGATCTCCTACGAGCAGTACTTC; cdr3_aa: CASSPVGGISYEQYF
v_call: TRBV5-4; clone_size: few; cdr3_length: 15; d_call: -; j_call: TRBJ1-1; cdr3_nt: TGTGCCAGCAGCTTGGAGGAGGGTGGGCTAACTGAAGCTTTCTTT; cdr3_aa: CASSLEEGGLTEAFF
v_call: TRBV14; clone_size: -; cdr3_length: 14; d_call: TRBD1; j_call: TRBJ1-2; cdr3_nt: TGTGCCAGCAGCCAACCGGGACAGTTCTATGGCTACACCTTC; cdr3_aa: CASSQPGQFYGYTF
v_call: TRBV19; clone_size: few; cdr3_length: 17; d_call: -; j_call: TRBJ2-2; cdr3_nt: TGTGCCAGTAGTATTTCTGGGGCAGGGGAGGACACCGGGGAGCTGTTTTTT; cdr3_aa: CASSISGAGEDTGELFF
v_call: TRBV7-3; clone_size: -; cdr3_length: 17; d_call: TRBD1; j_call: TRBJ1-1; cdr3_nt: TGTGCCAGCAGCCCACGAGATAGGGACAGCCAAAGCACTGAAGCTTTCTTT; cdr3_aa: CASSPRDRDSQSTEAFF
v_call: TRBV24-1; clone_size: -; cdr3_length: 13; d_call: -; j_call: TRBJ2-3; cdr3_nt: TGTGCCACCAGTGGGGGCATTACAGATACGCAGTATTTT; cdr3_aa: CATSGGITDTQYF
v_call: TRBV9; clone_size: many; cdr3_length: 15; d_call: -; j_call: TRBJ1-1; cdr3_nt: TGTGCCAGCAGCGACATACAGAAAATGAACACTGAAGCTTTCTTT; cdr3_aa: CASSDIQKMNTEAFF
v_call: TRBV6-1; clone_size: -; cdr3_length: 17; d_call: TRBD2; j_call: TRBJ2-3; cdr3_nt: TGTGCCAGCAGCGCCTCCCTAGTAGCGGGTAGCACAGATACGCAGTATTTT; cdr3_aa: CASSASLVAGSTDTQYF
v_call: TRBV20-1; clone_size: few; cdr3_length: 13; d_call: TRBD1; j_call: TRBJ2-3; cdr3_nt: TGCAGTGCTAGAAGGGGGCGCACAGATACGCAGTATTTT; cdr3_aa: CSARRGRTDTQYF
v_call: TRBV12-3/TRBV12-4; clone_size: -; cdr3_length: 16; d_call: -; j_call: TRBJ2-2; cdr3_nt: TGTGCCACCTCCCGGCCATTTAAAGCGAACACCGGGGAGCTGTTTTTT; cdr3_aa: CATSRPFKANTGELFF